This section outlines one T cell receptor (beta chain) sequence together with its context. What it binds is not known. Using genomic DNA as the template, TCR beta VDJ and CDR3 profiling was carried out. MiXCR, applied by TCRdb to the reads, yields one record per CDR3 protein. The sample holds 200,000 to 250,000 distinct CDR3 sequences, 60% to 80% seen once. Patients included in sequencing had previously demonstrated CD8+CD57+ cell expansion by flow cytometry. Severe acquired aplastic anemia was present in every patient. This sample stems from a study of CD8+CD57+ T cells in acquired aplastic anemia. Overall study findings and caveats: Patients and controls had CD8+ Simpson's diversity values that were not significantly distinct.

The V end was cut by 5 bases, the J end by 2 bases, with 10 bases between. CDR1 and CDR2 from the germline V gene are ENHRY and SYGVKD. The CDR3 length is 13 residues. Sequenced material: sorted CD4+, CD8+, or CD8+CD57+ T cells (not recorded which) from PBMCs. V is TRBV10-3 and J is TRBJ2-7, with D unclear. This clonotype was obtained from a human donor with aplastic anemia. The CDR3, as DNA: TGTGCCATCAGTCTCGCACAGCCCTACGAGCAGTACTTC. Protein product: CAISLAQPYEQYF.